This T cell receptor beta chain comes out of a study of blood T cell repertoires in COVID-19. Background on the study: PBMCs, B-cell-depleted T cells, or T cells provided the cDNA or gDNA that made up the material.

V was clipped by 8 bases and J by 5 bases; unmatched bases: 8. The CDR3 extends over 14 amino acids. CDR1 is SNHLY, CDR2 FYNNEI, per germline. Participant age was about 18 to 89 years, and participants resided in fewer than 30 US areas. Authors' analysis steps: It was from reference gene primer amplification that nucleated cell counts were estimated. Only in-frame clones appear in the TCRdb table, and some are missing; sequencing was by immunoSEQ multiplex PCR. V, J and clone size derive from that table, while D and trimming were established from the DNA sequence. The sample contains approximately 200,000 clones, 87% of which appear only once.

The specimen was PBMCs or T cells enriched from blood (not recorded which). The clonotype comes from a woman aged 30 to 39 who had recovered from COVID-19. The rearrangement links TRBV2 to TRBJ2-3, with 9 bases aligning to TRBD2. CDR3 protein: CASSGRGGRDTQYF. As DNA, the CDR3 is TGTGCCAGCTCAGGGCGGGGGGGCCGAGATACGCAGTATTTT.